This T cell receptor (beta chain) was retrieved from a study of T cell repertoires in cytomegalovirus infection. Study-wide points: The cumulative frequency of public TCR beta families distinguished individuals who carried CMV together with the relevant HLA. The ex vivo response showed dominance by HLA-C-restricted CMV-specific TCR beta clonotypes.

The CDR3 consists of 15 residues. Between the trimmed V and J ends, which lost 7 bases and 7 bases, there was a span of 17 bases. In germline, CDR1 is MGHDK, CDR2 SYGVNS. Via MiXCR, TCRdb re-called the reads, giving one row per CDR3 protein. Among about 330,000 distinct CDR3 sequences listed, roughly a third were seen once. This clonotype has a count of ten or more. Its antigen is unidentified. The receptor was derived from a human donor in good health (CMV status not recorded). Some clones in this sample may be carry-over from other donors' samples. The V gene is TRBV25-1, the J gene TRBJ1-6; the D is unclear. Sequences were derived from cultured PBMCs, sampled from culture after CMV antigen stimulation. In DNA, the CDR3 is TGTGCCAGCACCCGATCGACCGCCGGAAATTCACCCCTCCACTTT. Translated: CASTRSTAGNSPLHF.